Presented here are 16 T cell receptor beta chains from one specimen sequenced in a study of cytomegalovirus exposure and HLA in healthy donors. The study ran its PCR with 60 Vbeta and 13 Jbeta primers. Clones were sequenced by immunoSEQ multiplex PCR, and TCRdb holds only the in-frame ones, with some missing. Among 80,000 to 130,000 clones listed, around 76% were seen once. Sequenced: PBMCs. The receptors were sampled from a woman in her forties or fifties in good health and CMV-seropositive.

This rearrangement joins TRBV29-1 to TRBJ2-7; 10 bases align to TRBD1. The CDR3 is made up of 15 amino acids. J lost 6 bases, V lost 2 bases, and 10 bases had no gene match. The germline V gene has CDR1 SQVTM and CDR2 ANQGSEA. This chain's CDR3 is CSVELRGQGLLEQYF. The CDR3 nucleotides are TGCAGCGTTGAACTTCGGGGACAGGGGCTCCTCGAGCAGTACTTC.

This rearrangement joins TRBV7-9 to TRBJ2-2; D might be TRBD1 (5 bases). The germline V gene encodes CDR1 SEHNR and CDR2 FQNEAQ (reference sequence). Trimming took off 7 bases at V and 6 bases at J, with 12 bases between the two ends. The CDR3 is made up of 13 amino acids. DNA of the CDR3: TGTGCCAGCATCCTCCCACAGGCCGGGGAGCTGTTTTTT. Translation gives CASILPQAGELFF.

The gene calls are TRBV21-1 and TRBJ2-5; the tabulated D call, TRBD1, remains unverified against the DNA. TRBV21-1 is given as a pseudogene. This CDR3 contains 15 residues. The CDR3 loop is CASSKARRVDRAQYF. DNA of the CDR3: TGTGCCAGCAGCAAAGCGCGGCGTGTGGACAGGGCCCAGTACTTC.

The CDR3 region is CASSSLGQGRYEQYF. The CDR3, as DNA: TGTGCCAGCAGTTCCCTGGGACAGGGTCGATACGAGCAGTACTTC. V usage is TRBV27 and J usage is TRBJ2-5; 9 bases are a match to TRBD1. Judging by the DNA end, TRBJ2-7 fits better; the J call may be wrong. Germline V gives CDR1 MNHEY, CDR2 SMNVEV (reference sequence). This CDR3 spans 15 amino acids.

This clone was picked up one time. The rearrangement joins TRBV27 to TRBJ1-6, with D perhaps matching TRBD1 (6 bases). Per the germline V gene, CDR1 is MNHEY and CDR2 is SMNVEV (reference sequence). This CDR3 comprises 15 residues. With 0 bases removed from V and 7 bases from J, the gap between germline ends came to 10 bases. The CDR3, as DNA: TGTGCCAGCAGTTTATCGGACAGTCACAATTCACCCCTCCACTTT. It encodes CASSLSDSHNSPLHF.

The chain employs TRBV2 and TRBJ1-6; D gene ambiguous. The CDR3 sequence is 15 residues long. The V end was cut by 2 bases, the J end by 6 bases, with 11 bases between. The germline V gene encodes CDR1 SNHLY and CDR2 FYNNEI. The DNA for the CDR3 is TGTGCCAGCAGTGAAACCCGGGATGTTAATTCACCCCTCCACTTT. Translated: CASSETRDVNSPLHF.

This sequence joins TRBV7-8 and TRBJ1-6; 7 nucleotides match TRBD1. V lost 3 bases and J lost 10; bases outside the gene matches: 6. The germline V gene encodes CDR1 SGHVS and CDR2 FQNEAQ. CDR3 length: 14 amino acids. The CDR3 region is CASSFRDRRSPLHF. The CDR3 bases are TGTGCCAGCAGCTTCCGGGACAGAAGGTCACCCCTCCACTTT.

The J gene is TRBJ1-1, the V gene TRBV25-1; tentatively, D is TRBD1 (5 bases). The V and J ends lost 7 bases and 3 bases respectively, with 9 bases between them. This CDR3 is 12 amino acids long. Per germline, CDR1 MGHDK and CDR2 SYGVNS. The CDR3 loop is CASMQGYTEAFF. The DNA of the CDR3 is TGTGCCAGCATGCAGGGCTACACTGAAGCTTTCTTT. Combining the CDR3 with reference TRBV25-1 and TRBJ1-1 gives the whole variable domain EADIYQTPRYLVIGTGKKITLECSQTMGHDKMYWYQQDPGMELHLIHYSYGVNSTEKGDLSSESTVSRIRTEHFPLTLESARPSHTSQYLCASMQGYTEAFFGQGTRLTVV.

This clone has only one observation. The V gene is TRBV27, the J gene TRBJ2-1, with a tentative D call TRBD1 (6 bases). V lost 2 bases to trimming and J lost 6 bases, with 17 bases between them. This CDR3 contains 16 residues. Germline V CDR1 and CDR2: MNHEY, SMNVEV (reference sequence). DNA of the CDR3: TGTGCCAGCAGTTTACAAGGACAGTTATTTTCCAATGAGCAGTTCTTC. Protein sequence: CASSLQGQLFSNEQFF.

V and J are TRBV27 and TRBJ1-2; D may be TRBD1 (5 bases). The CDR3 runs to 16 residues. Germline V gene data show CDR1 as MNHEY and CDR2 as SMNVEV (reference sequence). Trimming removed 4 bases from V and 0 bases from J, with 15 bases in between. The CDR3 region is CASSSPREGPNYGYTF. The CDR3 bases are TGTGCCAGCAGTTCACCCAGGGAGGGCCCTAACTATGGCTACACCTTC.

V gene TRBV7-9 combines with J gene TRBJ1-2; maybe TRBD1 (6 bases). V lost 5 bases and J 4 bases, leaving 20 bases between the germline ends. CDR1 is SEHNR, CDR2 FQNEAQ, per germline (reference sequence). The CDR3 has 16 amino acids. This CDR3 reads CASSGQGGAGSYGYTF. CDR3 nucleotides: TGTGCCAGCAGCGGACAAGGGGGGGCCGGGTCCTATGGCTACACCTTC.

CDR3 loop: CAWSSTGYSGNTIYF. DNA for the CDR3: TGTGCCTGGAGTTCGACAGGCTACTCTGGAAACACCATATATTTT. The V call is TRBV30, the J call TRBJ1-3; D is possibly TRBD1 (6 bases). This CDR3 contains 15 residues. Trimming took off 2 bases at V and 0 bases at J, with 11 bases between the two ends. CDR1 is GTSNPN, CDR2 SVGIG, per germline (reference sequence).

The chain is built from TRBV5-1 and TRBJ2-5, with 10 bases fitting TRBD1. The CDR3 runs to 14 residues. V dropped 5 bases and J dropped 4; count of bases not matched to a gene: 5. Germline loops: CDR1 SGHRS, CDR2 YFSETQ. The CDR3 region is CASSKGQGRETQYF. CDR3 coding DNA: TGCGCCAGCAGTAAGGGACAGGGGAGAGAGACCCAGTACTTC. Based on the CDR3 plus reference TRBV5-1 and TRBJ2-5, the full variable domain is KAGVTQTPRYLIKTRGQQVTLSCSPISGHRSVSWYQQTPGQGLQFLFEYFSETQRNKGNFPGRFSGRQFSNSRSEMNVSTLELGDSALYLCASSKGQGRETQYFGPGTRLLVL.

The CDR3 region has the DNA TGTGCCAGCAGCTCGGCCGGGAGGACTAATGAAAAACTGTTTTTT. It encodes CASSSAGRTNEKLFF. V gene TRBV7-9 combines with J gene TRBJ1-4; D not resolved. Germline CDR1 and CDR2: SEHNR and FQNEAQ (reference sequence). Trimming pared 4 bases from V and 2 bases from J, leaving 11 bases between. The CDR3 is 15 amino acids.

V and J are TRBV5-1 and TRBJ1-2; perhaps TRBD1 as D (6 bases). Germline-derived CDR1 and CDR2 are SGHRS and YFSETQ. This CDR3 region has 15 residues. V lost 4 bases to trimming and J lost 4 bases, with 17 bases between them. This CDR3 reads CASSPTGPTGYGYTF. The CDR3 DNA sequence: TGCGCCAGCAGCCCTACAGGGCCCACGGGCTATGGCTACACCTTC.

The V and J genes are TRBV7-9 and TRBJ1-4, with a weak D call TRBD1 (5 bases). Between the trimmed V and J ends, which lost 0 bases and 8 bases, there was a span of 10 bases. CDR3 size: 14 residues. Germline V CDR1 and CDR2: SEHNR, FQNEAQ (reference sequence). The DNA of the CDR3 is TGTGCCAGCAGCTTAGCTGGGGCCAGGGAAAAACTGTTTTTT. Residues: CASSLAGAREKLFF.